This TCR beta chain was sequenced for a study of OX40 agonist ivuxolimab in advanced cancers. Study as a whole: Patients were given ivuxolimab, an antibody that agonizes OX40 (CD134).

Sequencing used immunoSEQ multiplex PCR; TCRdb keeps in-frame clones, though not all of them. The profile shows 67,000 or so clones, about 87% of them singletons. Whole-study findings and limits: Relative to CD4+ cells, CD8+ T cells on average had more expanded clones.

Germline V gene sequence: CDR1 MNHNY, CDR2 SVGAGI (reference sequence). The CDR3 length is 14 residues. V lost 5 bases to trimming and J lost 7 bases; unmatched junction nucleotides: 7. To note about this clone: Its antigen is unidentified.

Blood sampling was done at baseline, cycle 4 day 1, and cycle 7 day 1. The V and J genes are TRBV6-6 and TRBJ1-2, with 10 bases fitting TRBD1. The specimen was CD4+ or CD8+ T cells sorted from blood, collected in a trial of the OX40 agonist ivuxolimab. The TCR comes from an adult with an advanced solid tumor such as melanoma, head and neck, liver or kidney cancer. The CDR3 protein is CASSTDRGVGGYTF. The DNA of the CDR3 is TGTGCCAGCAGTACGGACAGGGGGGTGGGTGGCTACACCTTC.